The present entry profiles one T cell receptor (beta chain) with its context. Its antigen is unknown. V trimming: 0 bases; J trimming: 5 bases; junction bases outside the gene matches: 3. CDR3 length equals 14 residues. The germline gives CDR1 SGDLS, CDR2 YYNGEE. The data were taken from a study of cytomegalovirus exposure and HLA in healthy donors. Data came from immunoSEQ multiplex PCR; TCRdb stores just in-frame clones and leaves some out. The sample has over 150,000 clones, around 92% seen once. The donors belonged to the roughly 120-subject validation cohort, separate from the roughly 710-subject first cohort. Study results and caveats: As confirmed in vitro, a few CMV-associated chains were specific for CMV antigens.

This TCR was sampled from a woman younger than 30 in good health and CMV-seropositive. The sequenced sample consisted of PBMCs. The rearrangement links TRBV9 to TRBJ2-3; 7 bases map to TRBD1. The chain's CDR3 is CASSVEGAKDTQYF. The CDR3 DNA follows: TGTGCCAGCAGCGTAGAGGGGGCCAAAGATACGCAGTATTTT.